These 26 T cell receptor beta chains were sequenced from one sample in a study of T cells in Graves' hyperthyroidism and ophthalmopathy. Amplified TCR beta CDR3 regions came from RNA transcripts. Using the HTBI primer set, a first-round RT-PCR was run on the TCR CDR3. TCRdb ran MiXCR on the multiplex PCR reads and lists one entry per CDR3 protein. The sample shows some 500,000 distinct CDR3 sequences, approximately 16% of them seen only once. Sequenced material: blood. These receptors were collected from a woman under 40 with Graves' ophthalmopathy.

This clonotype has a count of ten or more. V and J are TRBV10-3 and TRBJ2-3; 10 bases are a match to TRBD1. The V segment lost 10 bases and the J segment 9 bases; nucleotides outside the gene matches: 13. Germline V gene data show CDR1 as ENHRY and CDR2 as SYGVKD. CDR3 length equals 14 residues. Written as DNA, the CDR3 is TGTGCCACCATTGGGGGACAGGGGAGCGAGACGCAGTATTTT. Its translation: CATIGGQGSETQYF.

The gene calls are TRBV6-2 or TRBV6-3 and TRBJ2-5; 9 bases line up with TRBD2. The V gene's germline CDR1 is MNHEY and CDR2 SVGEGT. Trimming took 6 bases from V and 5 from J; bases not matched to a gene: 4. The CDR3 is made up of 13 amino acids. The DNA of the CDR3 is TGTGCCAGCAGGCGGGAGGGCCGGGAGACCCAGTACTTC. Translation: CASRREGRETQYF.

This clonotype has more than one count but fewer than ten. The chain joins TRBV5-4 to TRBJ2-2, with D hard to call. Trimming took 0 bases from V and 6 from J, leaving 9 bases between them. This CDR3 region has 14 residues. CDR1 is SGHNT and CDR2 is YYREEE in the germline V gene (reference sequence). The CDR3 here is CASSLVAVPGELFF. In DNA form, the CDR3 reads TGTGCCAGCAGCTTGGTTGCGGTGCCCGGGGAGCTGTTTTTT.

This clonotype showed up many times. This chain joins TRBV7-2 and TRBJ2-5, with D tentatively TRBD1 (6 bases). This CDR3 region has 14 residues. In germline, CDR1 is SGHTA, CDR2 FQGNSA. V lost 6 bases and J lost 1, with 12 bases in between. The CDR3 here is CASSTGHTQETQYF. CDR3 DNA: TGTGCCAGCAGTACGGGACACACCCAAGAGACCCAGTACTTC.

The sample holds many counts of this clonotype. The chain recombines TRBV20-1 with TRBJ2-7; perhaps TRBD1 as D (6 bases). This CDR3 has 14 residues. V gave up 5 bases and J gave up 2 bases, with 16 bases separating them. The germline CDR1 and CDR2 sequences are DFQATT and SNEGSKA (reference sequence). CDR3 in amino acids: CSAAIDRPPYEQYF. The CDR3 DNA sequence: TGCAGTGCTGCAATAGACAGGCCCCCCTACGAGCAGTACTTC.

This clonotype was found a few times. The V call is TRBV27, the J call TRBJ2-7; 8 positions match TRBD2. The CDR3 runs to 15 residues. Germline loops: CDR1 MNHEY, CDR2 SMNVEV (reference sequence). V lost 5 bases and J lost 1; bases outside the gene matches: 7. CDR3 coding DNA: TGTGCCAGCAGTGGAAGAGCGGGGGTTTCCTACGAGCAGTACTTC. It translates to CASSGRAGVSYEQYF.

As regards this clonotype: This may be a read error: a much more frequent sequence differs by one nucleotide. This chain joins TRBV2 and TRBJ2-4, with D possibly TRBD2 on 5 matching bases. Per germline, CDR1 SNHLY and CDR2 FYNNEI. The V and J ends lost 3 bases and 11 bases respectively, with 11 bases between them. This CDR3 is 12 amino acids long. The CDR3 is CASSDVSRVQYF. The CDR3 bases are TGTGCCAGCAGTGACGTATCGAGGGTTCAGTACTTC.

This clonotype was counted only a few times. The chain carries TRBV6-1 and TRBJ2-1; 9 bases map to TRBD2. J gave up 4 bases and V 6 bases, and 7 bases lay outside the gene matches. The CDR3 totals 15 residues. CDR1 and CDR2 (germline): MNHNS, SASEGT. CDR3 residues: CASRVRSGSYNEQFF. The CDR3 DNA is TGTGCCAGCAGAGTTCGTAGCGGGAGTTACAATGAGCAGTTCTTC.

J is TRBJ1-4 and V is TRBV30, with TRBD1 matching over 9 bases. Germline CDR1 is GTSNPN and CDR2 is SVGIG (reference sequence). The CDR3 is 15 residues long. J was trimmed by 5 bases and V by 0 bases; bases with no gene match: 4. The chain's CDR3 is CAWSVPGTGNEKLFF. Written as DNA, the CDR3 is TGTGCCTGGAGTGTGCCGGGGACAGGGAATGAAAAACTGTTTTTT. Looking up the rest from reference TRBV30 and TRBJ1-4 gives the full variable domain: SQTIHQWPATLVQPVGSPLSLECTVEGTSNPNLYWYRQAAGRGLQLLFYSVGIGQISSEVPQNLSASRPQDRQFILSSKKLLLSDSGFYLCAWSVPGTGNEKLFFGSGTQLSVL.

This clonotype was seen repeatedly, ten times or more. This chain links TRBV12-3 or TRBV12-4 with TRBJ2-7; D gene unclear. The CDR3 sequence is 14 residues long. The V gene lost 6 bases and the J gene lost 3 bases, with 15 bases spanning the gap. CDR3 sequence: CASSPDGRIYEQYF. CDR3 nucleotide sequence: TGTGCCAGCAGCCCAGACGGAAGGATCTACGAGCAGTACTTC.

The CDR3 region is CATSPLRNTGELFF. CDR3 in DNA: TGTGCCACCAGCCCCCTGAGGAACACCGGGGAGCTGTTTTTT. This chain links TRBV15 with TRBJ2-2; D call uncertain. In germline, CDR1 is LNHNV, CDR2 YYDKDF (reference sequence). The CDR3 spans 14 residues. V was cut by 5 bases and J by 1 base, with 8 bases left in between.

This clonotype was recorded many times. This chain connects TRBV28 to TRBJ2-1; 14 bases map to TRBD2. CDR1 and CDR2 (germline): MDHEN, SYDVKM. The CDR3 spans 14 residues. V lost 6 bases and J lost 7; bases outside the gene matches: 2. The CDR3 DNA reads as TGTGCCAGCAGGACTAGCGGGAGGGGGAATGAGCAGTTCTTC. Protein: CASRTSGRGNEQFF.

The table lists this clonotype with many counts. The chain is built from TRBV7-3 and TRBJ2-5; 16 nucleotides match TRBD2. The CDR3 covers 17 residues. Trimming removed 5 bases from V and 5 bases from J; junction bases left unmatched: 8. Germline-derived CDR1 and CDR2 are SGHTA and FQGTGA. CDR3 nucleotides: TGTGCCAGCAGCCCCGGGACTAGCGGGAGGGCCCGGGAGACCCAGTACTTC. The encoded protein is CASSPGTSGRARETQYF.

J is TRBJ1-2 and V is TRBV6-5; no reliable D call. The germline gives CDR1 MNHEY, CDR2 SVGAGI. The CDR3 has 12 residues. Trimming stripped 2 bases from V and 8 bases from J, with 9 bases between. CDR3 sequence: CASSYAGIGYTF. The CDR3 region has the DNA TGTGCCAGCAGTTACGCGGGGATAGGCTACACCTTC.

This clonotype was recorded many times. The rearrangement uses TRBV28 and TRBJ2-1, with a tentative D call TRBD1 (5 bases). Trimming left V 5 bases short and J 8 bases short, with 13 bases between. The length of the CDR3 is 13 residues. Germline CDR1 and CDR2: MDHEN and SYDVKM. The chain's CDR3 is CASSPQGVHEQFF. CDR3 sequence (DNA): TGTGCCAGCAGTCCCCAAGGGGTCCATGAGCAGTTCTTC.

The V call is TRBV20-1, the J call TRBJ2-1, with TRBD2 matching over 10 bases. The CDR3 covers 14 residues. The trim removed 5 bases at V and 6 bases at J, leaving 7 bases unmatched. Germline-derived CDR1 and CDR2 are DFQATT and SNEGSKA (reference sequence). The CDR3 coding sequence is TGCAGTGCTCCCCCCCGGACTAGCGGCAATGAGCAGTTCTTC. It codes for CSAPPRTSGNEQFF.

This sequence joins TRBV12-3 or TRBV12-4 and TRBJ2-7; no reliable D call. This CDR3 region has 14 residues. V shed 5 bases and J shed 2 bases, with 13 bases lying between them. The chain's CDR3 is CASSGEFITYEQYF. CDR3 sequence (DNA): TGTGCCAGCAGTGGCGAATTTATTACCTACGAGCAGTACTTC.

V gene TRBV19 combines with J gene TRBJ1-2; 9 nucleotides line up with TRBD1. Trimming cost V 3 bases and J 2 bases; bases outside gene matches: 4. This CDR3 contains 15 residues. CDR1 is LNHDA and CDR2 is SQIVND in the germline V gene (reference sequence). The CDR3 protein is CASSIKQGANYGYTF. For the CDR3, the DNA is TGTGCCAGTAGTATTAAACAGGGGGCGAACTATGGCTACACCTTC.

A note on this clonotype: A much larger clone lies a single base off, so this may be a read error. The rearrangement joins TRBV24-1 to TRBJ1-1, with D maybe TRBD1 (5 bases). V dropped 9 bases and J dropped 7 bases, with 11 bases sitting between them. There are 11 residues in the CDR3. Germline assignment: CDR1 KGHDR and CDR2 SFDVKD. The CDR3 sequence is CATVGAGEAFF. The CDR3 bases are TGTGCCACCGTAGGGGCGGGTGAAGCTTTCTTT.

The CDR3 DNA reads TGTGCCAGTAGTATAGCGTTGGAGGCTTTGGAGCAGTTCTTC. Its translation: CASSIALEALEQFF. The V gene is TRBV19, the J gene TRBJ2-1, with D perhaps matching TRBD2 (5 bases). Germline V lookup: CDR1 LNHDA, CDR2 SQIVND (reference sequence). This CDR3 contains 14 residues. Trimming removed 1 base from V and 10 bases from J, with 14 bases in between.

The sample holds many counts of this clonotype. J is TRBJ2-2 and V is TRBV7-2, with 13 positions matching TRBD2. CDR1 is SGHTA, CDR2 FQGNSA, per germline. This CDR3 is built from 17 residues. Trimming took 4 bases from V and 5 from J; bases not matched to a gene: 7. The CDR3 sequence: CASSSGLAGDRTGELFF. In DNA, the CDR3 is TGTGCCAGCAGCTCCGGACTAGCGGGAGATCGGACCGGGGAGCTGTTTTTT.

The table lists this clonotype with many counts. The CDR3 nucleotides are TGTGCCAGCAGTTACTCGCGAGGGAACACTGAAGCTTTCTTT. It encodes CASSYSRGNTEAFF. The rearrangement links TRBV6-5 to TRBJ1-1; D unclear. The CDR3 sequence is 14 residues long. Looked up from germline, CDR1 is MNHEY and CDR2 is SVGAGI. The V end lost 0 bases, the J end lost 1 base, and 6 bases lay between the germline ends.

This clonotype was counted between two and nine times. V usage is TRBV28 and J usage is TRBJ1-2, with a possible D match to TRBD1 (6 bases). The V end was cut by 7 bases, the J end by 4 bases, with 16 bases between. CDR1 is MDHEN and CDR2 is SYDVKM in the germline V gene. The CDR3 length is 14 residues. Here the CDR3 reads CASTNPGTFYGYTF. The DNA for the CDR3 is TGTGCCAGCACCAACCCCGGGACATTCTATGGCTACACCTTC.

This clonotype has ten or more counts. In DNA, the CDR3 is TGTGCCAGCAGGGGGGACAGGGGGCGGCCTGAAGCTTTCTTT. Amino acids: CASRGDRGRPEAFF. This chain connects TRBV2 to TRBJ1-1, with TRBD1 identical over 12 bases. V dropped 6 bases and J dropped 6; count of bases not matched to a gene: 5. The germline V gene encodes CDR1 SNHLY and CDR2 FYNNEI. The CDR3 sequence is 14 residues long.

This clonotype came up many times. The chain carries TRBV6-1 and TRBJ1-2, with 7 bases identical to TRBD1. Germline loops: CDR1 MNHNS, CDR2 SASEGT. V was clipped by 0 bases and J by 8 bases; unmatched bases: 9. The CDR3 runs 15 residues. The CDR3 here is CASSEASGTGVGYTF. CDR3 nucleotide sequence: TGTGCCAGCAGTGAAGCGTCGGGTACAGGGGTCGGCTACACCTTC.

This clonotype occurred a few times. The chain is built from TRBV19 and TRBJ1-1, with D perhaps matching TRBD1 (5 bases). Germline CDR1 and CDR2: LNHDA and SQIVND (reference sequence). V lost 8 bases and J lost 1, with 17 bases in between. The length of the CDR3 is 15 residues. The CDR3 reads CASSTARTSNTEAFF. The CDR3 nucleotides read TGTGCCAGTTCGACAGCTCGCACTTCGAACACTGAAGCTTTCTTT.